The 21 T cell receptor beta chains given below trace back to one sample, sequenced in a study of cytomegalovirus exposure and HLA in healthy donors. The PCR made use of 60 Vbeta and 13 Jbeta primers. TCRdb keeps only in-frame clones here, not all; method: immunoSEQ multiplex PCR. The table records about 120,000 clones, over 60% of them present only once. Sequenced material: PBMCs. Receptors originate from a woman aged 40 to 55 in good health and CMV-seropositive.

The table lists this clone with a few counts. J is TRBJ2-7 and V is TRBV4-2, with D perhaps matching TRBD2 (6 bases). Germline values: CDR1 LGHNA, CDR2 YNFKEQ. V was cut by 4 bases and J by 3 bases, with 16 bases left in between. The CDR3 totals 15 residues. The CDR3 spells CASSPYSGANYEQYF. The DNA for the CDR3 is TGTGCCAGCAGCCCATATAGCGGAGCTAACTACGAGCAGTACTTC.

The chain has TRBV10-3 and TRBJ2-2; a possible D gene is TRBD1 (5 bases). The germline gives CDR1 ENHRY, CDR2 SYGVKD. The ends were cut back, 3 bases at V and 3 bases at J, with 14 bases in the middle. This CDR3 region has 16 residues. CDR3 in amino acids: CAISDSVQGDTGELFF. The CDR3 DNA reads TGTGCCATCAGTGATAGTGTCCAGGGTGACACCGGGGAGCTGTTTTTT.

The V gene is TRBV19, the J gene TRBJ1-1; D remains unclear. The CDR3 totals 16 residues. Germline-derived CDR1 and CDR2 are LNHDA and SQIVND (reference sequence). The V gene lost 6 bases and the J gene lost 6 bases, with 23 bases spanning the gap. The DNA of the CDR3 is TGTGCCAGTAGCTTCGTAGCGGTGGGCCTCGGGGCTGAAGCTTTCTTT. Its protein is CASSFVAVGLGAEAFF.

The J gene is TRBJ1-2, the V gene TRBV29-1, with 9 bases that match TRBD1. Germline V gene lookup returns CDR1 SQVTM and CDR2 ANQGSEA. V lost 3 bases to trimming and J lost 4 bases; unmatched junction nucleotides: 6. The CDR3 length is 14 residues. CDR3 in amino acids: CSVERGQGSYGYTF. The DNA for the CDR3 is TGCAGCGTTGAGAGGGGACAGGGAAGCTATGGCTACACCTTC.

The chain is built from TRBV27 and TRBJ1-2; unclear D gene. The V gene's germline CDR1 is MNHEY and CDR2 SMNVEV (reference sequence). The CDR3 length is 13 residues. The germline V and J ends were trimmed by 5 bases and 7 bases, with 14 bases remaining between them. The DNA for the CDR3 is TGTGCCAGCAGTCAAGGACCGGGGTCTGGCTACACCTTC. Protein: CASSQGPGSGYTF.

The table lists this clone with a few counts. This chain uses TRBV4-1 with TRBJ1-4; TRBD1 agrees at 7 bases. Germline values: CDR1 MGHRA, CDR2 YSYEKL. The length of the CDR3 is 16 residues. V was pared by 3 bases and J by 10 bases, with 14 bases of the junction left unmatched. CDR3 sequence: CASSQGQMGELVKLFF. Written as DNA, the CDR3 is TGCGCCAGCAGCCAGGGACAGATGGGCGAGTTGGTAAAACTGTTTTTT.

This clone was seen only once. The CDR3 is CAWSTLPPGQYF. For the CDR3, the DNA is TGTGCCTGGAGTACGCTCCCCCCCGGGCAGTACTTC. The chain has TRBV30 and TRBJ2-7, with D unresolved. This CDR3 spans 12 amino acids. The germline V gene has CDR1 GTSNPN and CDR2 SVGIG (reference sequence). Trimming took 2 bases from V and 9 from J, leaving 14 bases between them. Full variable domain (remainder filled in from reference TRBV30 and TRBJ2-7): SQTIHQWPATLVQPVGSPLSLECTVEGTSNPNLYWYRQAAGRGLQLLFYSVGIGQISSEVPQNLSASRPQDRQFILSSKKLLLSDSGFYLCAWSTLPPGQYFGPGTRLTVT.

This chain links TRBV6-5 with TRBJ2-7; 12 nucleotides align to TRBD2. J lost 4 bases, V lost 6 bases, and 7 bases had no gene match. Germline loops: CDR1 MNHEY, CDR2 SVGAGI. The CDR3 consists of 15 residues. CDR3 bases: TGTGCCAGCAGCCCAAGACTAGCGGGAGATTACGAGCAGTACTTC. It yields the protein CASSPRLAGDYEQYF.

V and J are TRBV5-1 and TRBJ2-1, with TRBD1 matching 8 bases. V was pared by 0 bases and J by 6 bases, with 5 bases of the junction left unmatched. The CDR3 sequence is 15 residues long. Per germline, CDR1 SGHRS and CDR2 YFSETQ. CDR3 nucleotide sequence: TGCGCCAGCAGCTTGGGAGGACAGGGAGGCAATGAGCAGTTCTTC. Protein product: CASSLGGQGGNEQFF.

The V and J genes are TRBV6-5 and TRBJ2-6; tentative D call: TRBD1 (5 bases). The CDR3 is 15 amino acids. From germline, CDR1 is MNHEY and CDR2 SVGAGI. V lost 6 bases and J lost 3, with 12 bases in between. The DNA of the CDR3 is TGTGCCAGCAGGGCCAGGGTAGGTGGGGCCAACGTCCTGACTTTC. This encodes CASRARVGGANVLTF.

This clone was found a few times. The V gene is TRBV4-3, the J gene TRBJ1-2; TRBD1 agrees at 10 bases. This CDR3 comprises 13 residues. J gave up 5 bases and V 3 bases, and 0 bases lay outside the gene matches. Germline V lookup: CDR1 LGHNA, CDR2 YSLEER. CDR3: CASSQGQGYGYTF. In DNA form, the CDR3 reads TGCGCCAGCAGCCAGGGACAGGGGTATGGCTACACCTTC.

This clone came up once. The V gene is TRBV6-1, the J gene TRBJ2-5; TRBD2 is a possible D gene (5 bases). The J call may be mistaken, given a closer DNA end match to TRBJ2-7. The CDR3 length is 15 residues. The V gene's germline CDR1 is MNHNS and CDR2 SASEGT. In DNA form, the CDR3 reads TGTGCCAGCAGTGAAGGCGGGCTCTCCCCCTACGAGCAGTACTTC. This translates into CASSEGGLSPYEQYF.

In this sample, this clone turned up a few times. In DNA form, the CDR3 reads TGTGCCAGTAGTCTCGTAGGAGGGGCCGAGCAGTACTTC. It specifies CASSLVGGAEQYF. The rearrangement uses TRBV19 and TRBJ2-7; maybe TRBD2 (6 bases). The CDR3 is 13 residues long. V was pared by 5 bases and J by 6 bases, with 14 bases between. Germline V CDR1 and CDR2: LNHDA, SQIVND (reference sequence).

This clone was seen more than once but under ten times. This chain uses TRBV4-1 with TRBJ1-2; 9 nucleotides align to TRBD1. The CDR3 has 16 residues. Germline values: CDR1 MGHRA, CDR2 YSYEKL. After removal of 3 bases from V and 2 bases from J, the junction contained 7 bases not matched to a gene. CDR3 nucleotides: TGCGCCAGCAGCCAGGGACAGGGTAATAGGAACTATGGCTACACCTTC. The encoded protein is CASSQGQGNRNYGYTF.

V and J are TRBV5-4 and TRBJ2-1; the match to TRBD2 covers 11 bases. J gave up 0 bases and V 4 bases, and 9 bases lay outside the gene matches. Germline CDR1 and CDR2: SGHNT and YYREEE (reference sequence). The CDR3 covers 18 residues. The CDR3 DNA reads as TGTGCCAGCAGCATCGGACTAGCGGGCTTGAGCTCCTACAATGAGCAGTTCTTC. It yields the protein CASSIGLAGLSSYNEQFF.

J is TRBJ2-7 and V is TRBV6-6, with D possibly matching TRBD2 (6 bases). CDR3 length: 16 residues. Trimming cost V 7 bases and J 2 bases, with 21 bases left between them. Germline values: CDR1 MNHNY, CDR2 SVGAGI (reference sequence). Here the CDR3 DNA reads TGTGCCAGCACCGACGGGTTTAGCGGAGGCACCTACGAGCAGTACTTC. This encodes CASTDGFSGGTYEQYF.

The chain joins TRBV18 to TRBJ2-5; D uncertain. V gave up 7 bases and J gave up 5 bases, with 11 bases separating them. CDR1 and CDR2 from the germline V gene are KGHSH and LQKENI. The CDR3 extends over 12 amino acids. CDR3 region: CASFRSSETQYF. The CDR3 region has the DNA TGTGCCAGCTTCAGGTCTTCGGAGACCCAGTACTTC.

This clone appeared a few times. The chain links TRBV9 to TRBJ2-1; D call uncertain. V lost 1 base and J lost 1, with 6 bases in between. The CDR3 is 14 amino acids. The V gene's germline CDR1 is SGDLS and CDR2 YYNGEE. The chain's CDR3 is CASSVTGSYNEQFF. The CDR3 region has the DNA TGTGCCAGCAGCGTAACGGGTTCCTACAATGAGCAGTTCTTC.

CDR3 in DNA: TGTGCCAGCAGCAAAACGACAGGGGGCGGAGAGACCCAGTACTTC. Translation: CASSKTTGGGETQYF. The V and J genes are TRBV5-4 and TRBJ2-5; 10 bases fit TRBD1. Germline CDR1 SGHNT, CDR2 YYREEE (reference sequence). This CDR3 is 15 amino acids long. V lost 4 bases to trimming and J lost 4 bases; unmatched junction nucleotides: 7.

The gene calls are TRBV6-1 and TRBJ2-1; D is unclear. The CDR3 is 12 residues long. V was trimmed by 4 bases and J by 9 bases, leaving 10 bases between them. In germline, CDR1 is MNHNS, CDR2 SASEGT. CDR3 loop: CASSVQVSEQFF. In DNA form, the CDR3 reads TGTGCCAGCAGTGTGCAGGTCAGTGAGCAGTTCTTC.

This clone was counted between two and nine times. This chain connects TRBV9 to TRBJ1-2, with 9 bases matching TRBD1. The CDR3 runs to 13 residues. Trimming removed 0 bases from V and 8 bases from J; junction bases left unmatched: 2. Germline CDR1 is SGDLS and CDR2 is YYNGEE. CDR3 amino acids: CASSVAGTGGYTF. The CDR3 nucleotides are TGTGCCAGCAGCGTAGCTGGGACAGGGGGCTACACCTTC.